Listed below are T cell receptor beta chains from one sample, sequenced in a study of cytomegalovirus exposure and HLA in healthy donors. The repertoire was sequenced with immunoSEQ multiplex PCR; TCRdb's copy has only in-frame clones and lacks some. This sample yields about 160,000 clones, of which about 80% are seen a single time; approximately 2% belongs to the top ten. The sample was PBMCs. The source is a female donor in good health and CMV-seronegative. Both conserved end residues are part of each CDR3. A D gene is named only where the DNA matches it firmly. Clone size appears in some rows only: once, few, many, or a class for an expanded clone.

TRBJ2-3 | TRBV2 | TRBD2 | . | TGTGCCAGCAGCTCCAATAGCGGGAGATCAGATACGCAGTATTTT | CASSSNSGRSDTQYF
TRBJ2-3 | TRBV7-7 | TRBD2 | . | TGTGCCAGCAGCCCCGCGGGGGCAGATACGCAGTATTTT | CASSPAGADTQYF
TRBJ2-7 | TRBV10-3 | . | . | TGTGCCATCAGTGACCTCCCGGGAAGGGGAGGCGAGCAGTACTTC | CAISDLPGRGGEQYF
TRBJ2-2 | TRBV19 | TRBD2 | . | TGTGCCAGCAGGGACAGCGGGGGGAACGGGGAGCTGTTTTTT | CASRDSGGNGELFF
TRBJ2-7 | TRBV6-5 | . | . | TGTGCCAGCATATTTAAAACCGGGTCCACCGAGCAGTACTTC | CASIFKTGSTEQYF
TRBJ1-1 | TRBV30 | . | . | TGTGCCTGGAGTATCCCGGGTGGGGGCGCGCCTGAAGCTTTCTTT | CAWSIPGGGAPEAFF
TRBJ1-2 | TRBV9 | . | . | TGTGCCAGCAGCGCCGCACCGGAGGCGGAGTCTCGGGGTGGCTACACCTTC | CASSAAPEAESRGGYTF
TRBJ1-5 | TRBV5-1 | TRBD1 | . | TGCGCCAGCAGCCTGGGACAGGGTAACAATCAGCCCCAGCATTTT | CASSLGQGNNQPQHF
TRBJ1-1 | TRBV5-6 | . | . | TGTGCCAGCAGCCCCGAACCAGGGGTGAACACTGAAGCTTTCTTT | CASSPEPGVNTEAFF
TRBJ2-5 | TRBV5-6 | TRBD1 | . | TGTGCCAGCAGCTTGGTGGACAGGACCACAGAGACCCAGTACTTC | CASSLVDRTTETQYF
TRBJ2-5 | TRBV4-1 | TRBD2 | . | TGCGCCAGCAGCCCGGGGGGATCTCGAGAGACCCAGTACTTC | CASSPGGSRETQYF
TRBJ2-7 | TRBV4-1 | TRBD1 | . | TGCGCCAGCAGCGCGGGCCTGGGCAGGGGGAACGAGCAGTACTTC | CASSAGLGRGNEQYF
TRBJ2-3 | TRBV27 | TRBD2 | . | TGTGCCAGCAGTTTCTCGCGGGGGGTTGGTACGCAGTATTTT | CASSFSRGVGTQYF
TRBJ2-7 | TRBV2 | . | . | TGTGCCAGCAAACCGACACAGTCGTCCTACGAGCAGTACTTC | CASKPTQSSYEQYF
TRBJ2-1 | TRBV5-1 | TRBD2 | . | TGCGCCAGCAGCTTGATGCCGGGGGGGCCAGGCAATGAGCAGTTCTTC | CASSLMPGGPGNEQFF
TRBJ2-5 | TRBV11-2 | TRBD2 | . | TGTGCCAGCAGCTTATGGGCGGGGGGGCAAGAGACCCAGTACTTC | CASSLWAGGQETQYF
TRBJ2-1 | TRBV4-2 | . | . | TGTGCCAGCAGCCAAGGTGGCAACTACAATGAGCAGTTCTTC | CASSQGGNYNEQFF
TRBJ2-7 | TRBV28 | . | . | TGTGCCAGCAGTTCCGGGACACCCGAGGACGAGCAGTACTTC | CASSSGTPEDEQYF
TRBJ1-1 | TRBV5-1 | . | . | TGCGCCAGCAGCTTGGGGGGAGAGAACACTGAAGCTTTCTTT | CASSLGGENTEAFF
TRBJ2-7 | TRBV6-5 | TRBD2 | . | TGTGCCAGCAGTGGGAGCGGGGGCCCCGCCTACGAGCAGTACTTC | CASSGSGGPAYEQYF
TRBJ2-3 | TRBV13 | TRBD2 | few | TGTGCCAGCAGCCCCCCGGGACTAGCAATCTCTACGCAGTATTTT | CASSPPGLAISTQYF
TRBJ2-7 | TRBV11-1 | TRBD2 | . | TGTGCCAGCAGTCAAGGACTAGCGGGAGGGATCTACGAGCAGTACTTC | CASSQGLAGGIYEQYF
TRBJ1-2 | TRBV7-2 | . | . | TGTGCCAGCAGCTTAGCCGGGAGCCTTGCTGGCTACACCTTC | CASSLAGSLAGYTF
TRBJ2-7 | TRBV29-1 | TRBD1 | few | TGCAGCGTTGAGGGACAGGGCGCCTACGAGCAGTACTTC | CSVEGQGAYEQYF
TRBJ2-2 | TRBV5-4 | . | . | TGTGCCAGCAGCTTGGGTCGGGGCACCGGGGAGCTGTTTTTT | CASSLGRGTGELFF
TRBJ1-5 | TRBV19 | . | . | TGTGCCAGTATTGGGACACCGTATAGCAATCAGCCCCAGCATTTT | CASIGTPYSNQPQHF
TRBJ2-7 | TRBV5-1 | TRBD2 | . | TGCGCCAGCAGCTTGGTGCTAGCGGGGGGCCTGGGGGAGCAGTACTTC | CASSLVLAGGLGEQYF
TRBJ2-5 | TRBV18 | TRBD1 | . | TGTGCCAGCTCATCCACGCAGGGGGCCGGGGAGACCCAGTACTTC | CASSSTQGAGETQYF
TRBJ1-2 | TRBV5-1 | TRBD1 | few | TGCGCCAGCACGAACTACGGGACAGGGGGCGAGGGCTACACCTTC | CASTNYGTGGEGYTF
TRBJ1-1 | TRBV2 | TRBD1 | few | TGTGCCAGCAGTGAACATCGGACAGGGTGGGGTTTCTTT | CASSEHRTGWGFF
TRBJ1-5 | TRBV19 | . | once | TGTGCCAGTATCGGGAGCTCCCTTGGTGGCAATCAGCCCCAGCATTTT | CASIGSSLGGNQPQHF
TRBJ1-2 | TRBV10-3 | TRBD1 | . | TGTGCCATCAGTGAGTCGACAGGGGAGGGCTATGGCTACACCTTC | CAISESTGEGYGYTF
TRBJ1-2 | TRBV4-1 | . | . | TGCGCCAGCAGCCAACGTCGGGACTATGGCTACACCTTC | CASSQRRDYGYTF
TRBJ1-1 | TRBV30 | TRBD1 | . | TGTGCCTGGAGTGTACCCGGGACAGGAGGGACTGAAGCTTTCTTT | CAWSVPGTGGTEAFF
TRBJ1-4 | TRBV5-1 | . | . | TGCGCCAGCAGCTTAATGTCGGGGGGCGGAGAAAAACTGTTTTTT | CASSLMSGGGEKLFF
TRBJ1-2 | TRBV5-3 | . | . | TGTGCCAGAAGCTTGGAGGAGTCCTCCCCGAGCTATGGCTACACCTTC | CARSLEESSPSYGYTF
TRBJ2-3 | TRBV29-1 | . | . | TGCAGGTGGGGGGGGCCCCAGGGCACAGATACGCAGTATTTT | CRWGGPQGTDTQYF
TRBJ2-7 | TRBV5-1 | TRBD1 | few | TGCGCCAGCAGCACCGGGACAGGGTTAACCTACGAGCAGTACTTC | CASSTGTGLTYEQYF
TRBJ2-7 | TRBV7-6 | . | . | TGTGCCAGCAGCTCGGCGGCGGGACCATCCTACGAGCAGTACTTC | CASSSAAGPSYEQYF
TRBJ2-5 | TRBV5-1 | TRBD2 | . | TGCGCCAGCAGCTTGAATAGCGGGGGTCAAGAGACCCAGTACTTC | CASSLNSGGQETQYF
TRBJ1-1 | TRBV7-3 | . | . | TGTGCCAGCAGCTTAGACGGGGGGGTCACTGAAGCTTTCTTT | CASSLDGGVTEAFF
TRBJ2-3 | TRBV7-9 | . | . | TGTTCCAGCAGCTTAGACGGTGGGAGTGCCCCTACGCAGTATTTT | CSSSLDGGSAPTQYF
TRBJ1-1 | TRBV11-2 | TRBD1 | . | TGTGCCAGCAGCTACTACAGGGGTTGCATGAACACTGAAGCTTTCTTT | CASSYYRGCMNTEAFF
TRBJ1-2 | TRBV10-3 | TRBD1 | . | TGTGCCTCCGGGGACAGCTCCTATGGCTACACCTTC | CASGDSSYGYTF
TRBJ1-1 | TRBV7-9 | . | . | TGTGCCAGCAGCTTAGAGTTAGGGGTGAGCACTGAAGCTTTCTTT | CASSLELGVSTEAFF
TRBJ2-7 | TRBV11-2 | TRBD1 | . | TGTGCCAGCAGCCTAGTCCCCAGGGGGAACAGCGAGCAGTACTTC | CASSLVPRGNSEQYF
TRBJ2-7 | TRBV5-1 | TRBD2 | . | TGCGCCAGCAGCTTGACTAGCGGTTCCTACGAGCAGTACTTC | CASSLTSGSYEQYF